The T cell receptor (beta chain) described here comes from a study of follicular helper T cells after annual influenza vaccination. The sample's time point: 2014-2015 season, pre-vaccination. The CDR3 loop spans 11 amino acids. Trimming removed 5 bases from V and 3 bases from J, with 3 bases in between. The germline V gene encodes CDR1 KGHSH and CDR2 LQKENI. Method: immunoSEQ multiplex PCR; TCRdb's copy keeps in-frame clones and lacks some. The sample lists more than 7,500 clones, approximately 80% seen once, with 2.5% to 3.5% in the top ten. The source is an adult who received the influenza vaccine. The V call is TRBV18, the J call TRBJ2-3; D unresolved. The sequencing here drew on CXCR5+ CD38- circulating T follicular helper cells from blood, taken on the day of influenza vaccination. Stated subset: circulating Tfh, non-naive CD4+CXCR5+PD-1+ (ICOS+CD38+ or ICOS-CD38-). The DNA of the CDR3 is TGTGCCAGCTCATTAACAGATACGCAGTATTTT. Protein: CASSLTDTQYF.